Shown below are 7 T cell receptor beta chains from a single sample sequenced in a study of T cells in localized non-small cell lung cancer. Here immunoSEQ multiplex PCR was the method, and the copy in TCRdb shows in-frame clones only, minus some. The profile shows about 33,000 clones, approximately 90% of them singletons. The sequenced sample was PBMCs, obtained before any cancer treatment. Receptors were obtained from a man aged 35-75 years with stage II lung adenocarcinoma.

V gene TRBV7-7 combines with J gene TRBJ2-7; D might be TRBD2 (6 bases). CDR1 is SSHAT, CDR2 FNYEAQ, per germline (reference sequence). The length of the CDR3 is 13 residues. Trimming shortened V by 5 bases and J by 7 bases, and 15 bases separated the two germline ends. The CDR3 region has the DNA TGTGCCAGCAGCCAGACGGAGGGTACTGAGCAGTACTTC. Encoded protein: CASSQTEGTEQYF.

The V and J genes are TRBV5-4 and TRBJ1-5; the D gene is possibly TRBD1 (6 bases). Germline-derived CDR1 and CDR2 are SGHNT and YYREEE (reference sequence). The CDR3 spans 14 residues. V shed 2 bases and J shed 5 bases, with 11 bases lying between them. CDR3 coding DNA: TGTGCCAGCAGCTTAGGCCCAGGGGATCAGCCCCAGCATTTT. Its protein is CASSLGPGDQPQHF.

The V call is TRBV5-4, the J call TRBJ2-7, with D possibly called TRBD1 or TRBD2 (6 bases each). Germline-derived CDR1 and CDR2 are SGHNT and YYREEE (reference sequence). V was pared by 3 bases and J by 6 bases, with 13 bases between. The CDR3 is made up of 13 amino acids. This chain's CDR3 is CASSWAQGLEQYF. The CDR3 nucleotides are TGTGCCAGCAGCTGGGCACAGGGACTCGAGCAGTACTTC. Filled out from reference TRBV5-4 and TRBJ2-7, the complete variable domain reads ETGVTQSPTHLIKTRGQQVTLRCSSQSGHNTVSWYQQALGQGPQFIFQYYREEENGRGNFPPRFSGLQFPNYSSELNVNALELDDSALYLCASSWAQGLEQYFGPGTRLTVT.

The chain links TRBV18 to TRBJ2-1, with D perhaps TRBD2 (5 bases). Germline V CDR1 and CDR2: KGHSH, LQKENI. The CDR3 has 15 amino acids. V shed 1 base and J shed 8 bases, with 15 bases lying between them. In nucleotides, the CDR3 is TGTGCCAGCTCACCACGAGAAGCGGTAGACCATGAGCAGTTCTTC. It yields the protein CASSPREAVDHEQFF.

The table lists this clone with a count of one. The V and J genes are TRBV19 and TRBJ2-7; 8 bases line up with TRBD2. V lost 6 bases, J lost 5 bases, and 12 bases stayed unmatched. The CDR3 length is 15 residues. From germline, CDR1 is LNHDA and CDR2 SQIVND (reference sequence). This CDR3 reads CASRPWGAGGNEQYF. The CDR3 nucleotides are TGTGCCAGTAGACCCTGGGGGGCGGGAGGTAACGAGCAGTACTTC.

In this sample, this clone turned up a few times. V gene TRBV19 combines with J gene TRBJ1-2; D remains ambiguous. CDR3 length: 16 residues. The germline gives CDR1 LNHDA, CDR2 SQIVND (reference sequence). V was trimmed by 1 base and J by 4 bases, leaving 16 bases between them. CDR3 in amino acids: CASSIGVRTGGYGYTF. CDR3 in DNA: TGTGCCAGTAGTATAGGGGTTCGGACCGGAGGCTATGGCTACACCTTC. The full variable domain, completed using reference TRBV19 and TRBJ1-2, is DGGITQSPKYLFRKEGQNVTLSCEQNLNHDAMYWYRQDPGQGLRLIYYSQIVNDFQKGDIAEGYSVSREKKESFPLTVTSAQKNPTAFYLCASSIGVRTGGYGYTFGSGTRLTVV.

The chain combines TRBV19 with TRBJ2-7; no definite D call. The CDR3 runs 12 residues. Looked up from germline, CDR1 is LNHDA and CDR2 is SQIVND (reference sequence). The ends were cut back, 6 bases at V and 1 base at J, with 7 bases in the middle. The CDR3 DNA sequence: TGTGCCAGTAGGGGCGGTTCCTACGAGCAGTACTTC. This translates into CASRGGSYEQYF.